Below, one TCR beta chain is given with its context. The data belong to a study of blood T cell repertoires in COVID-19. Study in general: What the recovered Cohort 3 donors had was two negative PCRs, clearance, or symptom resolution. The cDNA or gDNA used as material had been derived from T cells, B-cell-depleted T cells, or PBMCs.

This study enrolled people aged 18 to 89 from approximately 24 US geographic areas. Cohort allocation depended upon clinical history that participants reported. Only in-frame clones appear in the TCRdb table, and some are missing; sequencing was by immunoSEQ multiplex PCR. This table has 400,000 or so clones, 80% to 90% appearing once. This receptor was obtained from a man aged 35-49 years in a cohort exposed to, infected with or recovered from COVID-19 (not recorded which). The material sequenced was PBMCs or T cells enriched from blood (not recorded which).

DNA for the CDR3: TGTGCCACCTCCAGGGCTAGCGGGGTAGGAGAGACCCAGTACTTC. Protein: CATSRASGVGETQYF. The rearrangement joins TRBV2 to TRBJ2-5; 9 bases are a match to TRBD2. The CDR3 contains 15 residues. V trimming: 10 bases; J trimming: 4 bases; junction bases outside the gene matches: 13. CDR1 and CDR2 from the germline V gene are SNHLY and FYNNEI.